A selection of T cell receptor beta chains follows, all from one sample in a study of CD8 T cells in Susac syndrome. One entry per CDR3 protein, called by TCRdb with MiXCR from the immunoSEQ multiplex PCR reads. The profile shows approximately 68,000 distinct CDR3 sequences, roughly 94% of them singletons. The sample consisted of CD8+ T cells from PBMCs. Every receptor here comes from a human donor with multiple sclerosis. CDR3s include the opening cysteine and the closing phenylalanine or tryptophan. D genes are given only for firm matches. Expanded clones are given a class, and other clones once, few, many or no size at all.

v_call: TRBV3-1; d_call: TRBD2; clone_size: once; j_call: TRBJ2-5; cdr3_aa: CASSPQTSGQETQYF; cdr3_nt: TGTGCCAGCAGCCCCCAGACTAGCGGGCAAGAGACCCAGTACTTC
v_call: TRBV6-2/TRBV6-3; d_call: .; clone_size: few; j_call: TRBJ2-7; cdr3_aa: CASSYSPSYEQYF; cdr3_nt: TGTGCCAGCAGTTACTCCCCCTCCTACGAGCAGTACTTC
v_call: TRBV4-2; d_call: TRBD2; clone_size: .; j_call: TRBJ2-1; cdr3_aa: CASSLEASGSYNEQFF; cdr3_nt: TGTGCCAGCAGCCTCGAGGCTAGCGGCTCCTACAATGAGCAGTTCTTC
v_call: TRBV4-3; d_call: TRBD2; clone_size: .; j_call: TRBJ2-5; cdr3_aa: CASSQDWPSGNIQETQYF; cdr3_nt: TGCGCCAGCAGCCAAGATTGGCCCAGCGGGAATATCCAAGAGACCCAGTACTTC
v_call: TRBV5-4; d_call: TRBD1; clone_size: .; j_call: TRBJ1-2; cdr3_aa: CASSLDRGDGYTF; cdr3_nt: TGTGCCAGCAGCTTGGACAGGGGAGATGGCTACACCTTC
v_call: TRBV19; d_call: .; clone_size: once; j_call: TRBJ1-1; cdr3_aa: CASSIEGNTEAFF; cdr3_nt: TGTGCCAGTAGTATAGAAGGGAACACTGAAGCTTTCTTT
v_call: TRBV2; d_call: TRBD2; clone_size: .; j_call: TRBJ2-1; cdr3_aa: CASSEQRGASNEQFF; cdr3_nt: TGTGCCAGCAGTGAGCAGCGGGGGGCCAGTAATGAGCAGTTCTTC
v_call: TRBV5-1; d_call: .; clone_size: .; j_call: TRBJ1-5; cdr3_aa: CASSLGGRGNQPQHF; cdr3_nt: TGCGCCAGCAGCTTGGGGGGGCGCGGCAATCAGCCCCAGCATTTT
v_call: TRBV5-4; d_call: TRBD1; clone_size: .; j_call: TRBJ2-7; cdr3_aa: CASSLPGQGLYEQYF; cdr3_nt: TGTGCCAGCAGCTTACCGGGACAGGGACTCTACGAGCAGTACTTC
v_call: TRBV5-1; d_call: .; clone_size: .; j_call: TRBJ2-7; cdr3_aa: CASSLEQGKFAYEQYF; cdr3_nt: TGCGCCAGCAGCTTGGAACAGGGAAAGTTCGCCTACGAGCAGTACTTC
v_call: TRBV5-1; d_call: .; clone_size: .; j_call: TRBJ1-1; cdr3_aa: CASSLGGLWNTEAFF; cdr3_nt: TGCGCCAGCAGCTTGGGGGGTCTCTGGAACACTGAAGCTTTCTTT
v_call: TRBV27; d_call: .; clone_size: .; j_call: TRBJ2-1; cdr3_aa: CASSSLRGAHFKDEQFF; cdr3_nt: TGTGCCAGCAGTTCCCTACGGGGGGCCCACTTTAAGGATGAGCAGTTCTTC
v_call: TRBV27; d_call: .; clone_size: .; j_call: TRBJ2-7; cdr3_aa: CASSLIGPHEQYF; cdr3_nt: TGTGCCAGCAGTTTAATAGGTCCCCACGAGCAGTACTTC
v_call: TRBV29-1; d_call: .; clone_size: .; j_call: TRBJ1-1; cdr3_aa: CSVAGEWTEAFF; cdr3_nt: TGCAGCGTTGCCGGGGAATGGACTGAAGCTTTCTTT
v_call: TRBV30; d_call: .; clone_size: .; j_call: TRBJ2-2; cdr3_aa: CAWSVRGRATGELFF; cdr3_nt: TGTGCCTGGAGTGTACGGGGCAGGGCGACCGGGGAGCTGTTTTTT
v_call: TRBV29-1; d_call: .; clone_size: .; j_call: TRBJ1-2; cdr3_aa: CSVEIQQDNYGYTF; cdr3_nt: TGCAGCGTTGAGATCCAGCAGGACAACTATGGCTACACCTTC
v_call: TRBV7-9; d_call: .; clone_size: .; j_call: TRBJ1-2; cdr3_aa: CASSPGGAFDTF; cdr3_nt: TGTGCCAGCAGCCCGGGGGGGGCTTTTGACACCTTC
v_call: TRBV15; d_call: .; clone_size: .; j_call: TRBJ1-5; cdr3_aa: CATSRDVRGSNQPQHF; cdr3_nt: TGTGCCACCAGCAGAGATGTCAGGGGAAGCAATCAGCCCCAGCATTTT
v_call: TRBV12-3/TRBV12-4; d_call: .; clone_size: .; j_call: TRBJ2-3; cdr3_aa: CASSPLATLTDTQYF; cdr3_nt: TGTGCCAGCAGTCCTCTAGCGACCCTCACAGATACGCAGTATTTT
v_call: TRBV19; d_call: .; clone_size: .; j_call: TRBJ1-2; cdr3_aa: CASSMTGGANYGYTF; cdr3_nt: TGTGCCAGTAGTATGACAGGTGGGGCTAACTATGGCTACACCTTC
v_call: TRBV20-1; d_call: .; clone_size: .; j_call: TRBJ2-7; cdr3_aa: CSARDLEDATYEQYF; cdr3_nt: TGCAGTGCTAGAGATTTGGAGGACGCCACCTACGAGCAGTACTTC
v_call: TRBV12-3/TRBV12-4; d_call: TRBD1; clone_size: .; j_call: TRBJ1-1; cdr3_aa: CASSWGPGTGLAFF; cdr3_nt: TGTGCCAGCAGTTGGGGACCTGGGACAGGGCTCGCTTTCTTT
v_call: TRBV29-1; d_call: TRBD1; clone_size: .; j_call: TRBJ2-7; cdr3_aa: CSVEERGTGMDEQYF; cdr3_nt: TGCAGCGTTGAAGAGCGCGGGACAGGGATGGACGAGCAGTACTTC